This record covers a single T cell receptor (beta chain). This sample is drawn from a study of blood T cell repertoires in COVID-19. The data were produced by immunoSEQ multiplex PCR, yet TCRdb's version contains in-frame clones alone and is incomplete. Of over 200,000 clones detected, more than 70% appear once; the ten largest clones hold roughly 2.5%. The V gene's germline CDR1 is MDHEN and CDR2 SYDVKM. V shed 3 bases and J shed 4 bases, with 9 bases lying between them. This CDR3 comprises 13 residues. The sample taken for sequencing was peripheral blood. The genes are TRBV28 and TRBJ2-5; D not certain. The receptor was derived from an older woman with acute or convalescent COVID-19. The DNA of the CDR3 is TGTGCCAGCAGTTTGAGTCCGTTAGAGACCCAGTACTTC. Protein: CASSLSPLETQYF.